This TCR beta chain was sequenced for a study of blood T cells in healthy people across ages. General study findings and limits: Per million T cells, TCR beta diversity dropped about linearly as age rose. There was a strong correlation between TCR beta diversity and naive T cell percentage. Donors of long life had a larger count of naive CD4+ cells and greater diversity than aged donors.

A second PCR, run for roughly 7 to 12 cycles, used a sample-barcoded 5' primer plus a J-beta primer mix. Unique molecular identifiers of 12 random nucleotides labeled each cDNA. TCRdb independently ran MiXCR on the 5' RACE reads; one entry per CDR3 protein. The sample carries around 1,600,000 distinct CDR3 sequences, less than 45% recorded once. Germline assignment: CDR1 DFQATT and CDR2 SNEGSKA (reference sequence). The CDR3 length is 15 residues. V was pared by 3 bases and J by 7 bases, with 5 bases of the junction left unmatched. This clonotype has only a few counts. Its antigen is not identified. The genes are TRBV20-1 and TRBJ2-1; 14 bases match TRBD2. The clonotype comes from a woman aged 18-35 years in good health. Sequenced material: blood. Written as DNA, the CDR3 is TGCAGTGCTAGCGGACTAGCGGGGGGTTATAATGAGCAGTTCTTC. It is translated as CSASGLAGGYNEQFF.